The source of this TCR beta chain is a study of blood T cell repertoires in COVID-19. The method was immunoSEQ multiplex PCR; TCRdb's version includes in-frame clones alone and lacks a portion of them. Of around 250,000 clones listed, 80% to 90% are singletons. Per germline, CDR1 MNHEY and CDR2 SVGAGI. Between the trimmed V and J ends, which lost 2 bases and 7 bases, there was a span of 11 bases. The CDR3 extends over 13 amino acids. This sequence was found in a man aged 25-40 years who had recovered from COVID-19. Sequenced material: peripheral blood. The rearrangement links TRBV6-5 to TRBJ1-1; the D is unclear. CDR3 sequence (DNA): TGTGCCAGCAGTTACAGGATACAGAGTGAAGCTTTCTTT. Encoded protein: CASSYRIQSEAFF.